This T cell receptor (beta chain) was captured in a study of blood T cell repertoires in COVID-19. Study-level information: Sample material is recorded as cDNA or gDNA derived from T cells, B-cell-depleted T cells, or PBMCs.

The method was immunoSEQ multiplex PCR; TCRdb's version includes in-frame clones alone and lacks a portion of them. This table holds about 15,000 clones, about 91% found once. CDR3 length equals 18 residues. After removal of 3 bases from V and 5 bases from J, the junction contained 13 bases not matched to a gene. The germline V gene encodes CDR1 SEHNR and CDR2 FQNEAQ (reference sequence). Specimen: peripheral blood. The receptor comes from a human donor in a cohort sampled during active COVID-19. This chain connects TRBV7-9 to TRBJ2-3; 11 nucleotides match TRBD2. Written as DNA, the CDR3 is TGTGCCAGCAGCTTTACTAGCGGGAGACGGGTTCGGGGAGATACGCAGTATTTT. Protein sequence: CASSFTSGRRVRGDTQYF.